A single sample is the source of the 32 T cell receptor beta chains below, sequenced in a study of identifying expanded T cells in peripheral blood. TCRdb keeps only in-frame clones here, not all; method: immunoSEQ multiplex PCR. The table has 100,000 or so clones, around 90% seen once. The sequencing sample was made of blood. These receptors were obtained from a person aged 18-70 years in good health.

The chain links TRBV14 to TRBJ1-4; a weak D match, TRBD1 (5 bases). V dropped 1 base and J dropped 8 bases, with 8 bases sitting between them. The length of the CDR3 is 13 residues. Germline CDR1 SGHDN, CDR2 FVKESK. The DNA of the CDR3 is TGTGCCAGCAGCCAAGGAACAGGCGAAAAACTGTTTTTT. This sequence encodes CASSQGTGEKLFF.

The chain couples TRBV7-9 to TRBJ1-2; the D is unclear. The CDR3 totals 15 residues. Trimming stripped 2 bases from V and 2 bases from J, with 12 bases between. In germline, CDR1 is SEHNR, CDR2 FQNEAQ (reference sequence). CDR3 DNA: TGTGCCAGCAGCTTATCAGCAGGAGGAAACTATGGCTACACCTTC. It specifies CASSLSAGGNYGYTF.

The chain's CDR3 is CASSLTPPRQGGTDTQYF. The CDR3 nucleotides read TGTGCCAGCAGTTTAACCCCTCCCCGACAGGGGGGCACAGATACGCAGTATTTT. The chain links TRBV27 to TRBJ2-3; 9 bases map to TRBD1. V was clipped by 2 bases and J by 1 base; unmatched bases: 10. The CDR3 covers 18 residues. Germline CDR1 and CDR2: MNHEY and SMNVEV (reference sequence).

For the CDR3, the DNA is TGTGCCAGCAGCTACATTAGTGCGGGGGTTACAGATACGCAGTATTTT. Translating gives CASSYISAGVTDTQYF. The chain is built from TRBV5-6 and TRBJ2-3; 7 bases fit TRBD2. V lost 3 bases to trimming and J lost 3 bases; unmatched junction nucleotides: 10. Germline lookup yields CDR1 SGHDT and CDR2 YYEEEE. The CDR3 contains 16 residues.

The rearrangement uses TRBV5-6 and TRBJ1-5, with D possibly being TRBD1 (5 bases). This CDR3 has 18 residues. Per the germline V gene, CDR1 is SGHDT and CDR2 is YYEEEE. V was pared by 4 bases and J by 0 bases, with 20 bases between. CDR3 loop: CASSPGGALPYSNQPQHF. The CDR3 bases are TGTGCCAGCAGCCCGGGAGGGGCGCTACCATATAGCAATCAGCCCCAGCATTTT.

The chain couples TRBV7-2 to TRBJ1-4, with 7 positions matching TRBD1. V shed 6 bases, J shed 13 bases, and the junction held 11 bases outside the gene matches. The CDR3 is made up of 13 amino acids. In germline, CDR1 is SGHTA, CDR2 FQGNSA. CDR3: CASRHTGAPTLFF. The CDR3 region has the DNA TGTGCCAGCAGACATACAGGGGCCCCTACACTGTTTTTT.

The rearrangement joins TRBV2 to TRBJ2-1, with 10 bases matching TRBD2. The CDR3 consists of 15 residues. Trimming removed 8 bases from V and 6 bases from J; junction bases left unmatched: 10. The germline V gene has CDR1 SNHLY and CDR2 FYNNEI. The CDR3 is CASWSGTSAINEQFF. The CDR3 DNA reads TGTGCCAGCTGGTCGGGGACTAGCGCGATCAATGAGCAGTTCTTC.

The chain combines TRBV9 with TRBJ1-5; 7 bases match TRBD1. The CDR3 is 15 amino acids. Losses at the gene ends were 4 bases for V and 7 bases for J; bases not matched to a gene: 11. Germline V CDR1 and CDR2: SGDLS, YYNGEE. DNA for the CDR3: TGTGCCAGCAGCCGACAGGGAAATATTTACCAGCCCCAGCATTTT. Translated: CASSRQGNIYQPQHF.

This chain joins TRBV5-1 and TRBJ2-5; tentatively, D is TRBD2 (6 bases). Germline lookup yields CDR1 SGHRS and CDR2 YFSETQ. The CDR3 is made up of 15 amino acids. V was pared by 4 bases and J by 2 bases, with 15 bases between. The DNA for the CDR3 is TGCGCCAGCAGCCAGCAAGGGACTGTACAAGAGACCCAGTACTTC. It yields the protein CASSQQGTVQETQYF.

This chain links TRBV5-4 with TRBJ2-2; 7 bases map to TRBD2. With V trimmed by 6 bases and J by 6 bases, 14 bases remained unmatched. From germline, CDR1 is SGHNT and CDR2 YYREEE (reference sequence). This CDR3 spans 16 amino acids. Written as DNA, the CDR3 is TGTGCCAGCACCGGGGGGTATAGGTCTCCGGCCGGGGAGCTGTTTTTT. Translated, it gives CASTGGYRSPAGELFF. Together with reference TRBV5-4 and TRBJ2-2, the CDR3 gives the full variable domain: ETGVTQSPTHLIKTRGQQVTLRCSSQSGHNTVSWYQQALGQGPQFIFQYYREEENGRGNFPPRFSGLQFPNYSSELNVNALELDDSALYLCASTGGYRSPAGELFFGEGSRLTVL.

The V and J genes are TRBV28 and TRBJ2-1; 11 nucleotides align to TRBD2. Trimming cost V 4 bases and J 8 bases; bases outside gene matches: 10. The CDR3 contains 16 residues. Germline V CDR1 and CDR2: MDHEN, SYDVKM. This chain's CDR3 is CASSSPLAGGPDEQFF. The CDR3 bases are TGTGCCAGCAGTTCACCTTTAGCGGGGGGGCCCGATGAGCAGTTCTTC.

The chain is built from TRBV7-8 and TRBJ2-5; 14 nucleotides match TRBD2. CDR1 is SGHVS, CDR2 FQNEAQ, per germline. The V and J ends lost 5 bases and 3 bases, in that order; junction bases with no gene match: 8. The CDR3 length is 17 residues. The CDR3 DNA reads as TGTGCCAGCAGCCCTGGTCGGGGACTAGCGGGGGAAGAGACCCAGTACTTC. Amino acid sequence: CASSPGRGLAGEETQYF.

This clone was found once. The V and J genes are TRBV4-2 and TRBJ1-4; 9 bases are a match to TRBD1. V dropped 4 bases and J dropped 6; count of bases not matched to a gene: 9. Germline V gene data show CDR1 as LGHNA and CDR2 as YNFKEQ. The CDR3 loop spans 16 amino acids. As DNA, the CDR3 is TGTGCCAGCAGCCTAAACAGGGGGCGGGAGGATGAAAAACTGTTTTTT. Translation: CASSLNRGREDEKLFF.

V and J are TRBV11-2 and TRBJ2-1, with D perhaps TRBD1 or TRBD2 (5 bases each). The CDR3 covers 16 residues. Trimming stripped 4 bases from V and 1 base from J, with 14 bases between. Per the germline V gene, CDR1 is SGHAT and CDR2 is FQNNGV. In nucleotides, the CDR3 is TGTGCCAGCAGCTGGGTCCCCGGGGCGTCCTACAATGAGCAGTTCTTC. Translation: CASSWVPGASYNEQFF.

The chain carries TRBV16 and TRBJ1-5; a weak D match, TRBD1 (6 bases). CDR1 is KGHSY, CDR2 FQNENV, per germline. Trimming removed 4 bases at V and 6 bases at J, with 7 bases between. The CDR3 contains 12 residues. In nucleotides, the CDR3 is TGTGCCAGCAGCCCGGACAGTCAGCCCCAGCATTTT. Its protein is CASSPDSQPQHF.

The J gene is TRBJ2-1, the V gene TRBV5-6; 8 positions match TRBD2. CDR1 SGHDT and CDR2 YYEEEE come from the germline V gene. This CDR3 is 15 amino acids long. J gave up 4 bases and V 0 bases, and 3 bases lay outside the gene matches. The DNA for the CDR3 is TGTGCCAGCAGCTTGGATTTAGCGGGGTACAATGAGCAGTTCTTC. It specifies CASSLDLAGYNEQFF. Filled out from reference TRBV5-6 and TRBJ2-1, the complete variable domain reads DAGVTQSPTHLIKTRGQQVTLRCSPKSGHDTVSWYQQALGQGPQFIFQYYEEEERQRGNFPDRFSGHQFPNYSSELNVNALLLGDSALYLCASSLDLAGYNEQFFGPGTRLTVL.

The chain is built from TRBV10-1 and TRBJ2-1, with 7 bases matching TRBD1. The CDR3 consists of 15 residues. Germline values: CDR1 WNHNN, CDR2 SYGVQD (reference sequence). Unmatched junction bases numbered 11, after V lost 2 bases and J lost 10 bases. The CDR3 protein is CASSEEGAAKIEQFF. CDR3 nucleotides: TGCGCCAGCAGTGAGGAGGGGGCCGCGAAGATCGAGCAGTTCTTC.

The chain couples TRBV15 to TRBJ2-5, with D possibly matching TRBD1 (6 bases). The J call is doubtful: the DNA matches TRBJ2-7 better. CDR1 is LNHNV, CDR2 YYDKDF, per germline (reference sequence). The CDR3 runs to 14 residues. The CDR3 is CATSILTGPYEQYF. CDR3 bases: TGTGCCACCAGCATATTGACAGGTCCCTACGAGCAGTACTTC.

This chain connects TRBV30 to TRBJ1-1; tentative D call: TRBD1 (6 bases). V lost 1 base and J lost 6, with 18 bases in between. The CDR3 runs 15 residues. Per germline, CDR1 GTSNPN and CDR2 SVGIG (reference sequence). Written as DNA, the CDR3 is TGTGCCTGGAGTGATACAGGGACTCCCAGACCTGAAGCTTTCTTT. Its protein is CAWSDTGTPRPEAFF. Drawing the rest from reference TRBV30 and TRBJ1-1, the complete variable domain is SQTIHQWPATLVQPVGSPLSLECTVEGTSNPNLYWYRQAAGRGLQLLFYSVGIGQISSEVPQNLSASRPQDRQFILSSKKLLLSDSGFYLCAWSDTGTPRPEAFFGQGTRLTVV.

V usage is TRBV5-6 and J usage is TRBJ1-5; 8 bases fit TRBD1. This CDR3 has 14 amino acids. In germline, CDR1 is SGHDT, CDR2 YYEEEE. J lost 5 bases, V lost 3 bases, and 4 bases had no gene match. CDR3 bases: TGTGCCAGCAGCTGGACAGGGAACTATCAGCCCCAGCATTTT. Protein sequence: CASSWTGNYQPQHF.

CDR3 loop: CASSYHRDRASEQYF. In DNA, the CDR3 is TGTGCCAGCAGCTATCACCGGGACAGGGCTAGCGAGCAGTACTTC. This rearrangement joins TRBV7-8 to TRBJ2-7, with 9 nucleotides matching TRBD1. This CDR3 contains 15 residues. Germline CDR1 and CDR2: SGHVS and FQNEAQ. Trimming took 4 bases from V and 6 from J; bases not matched to a gene: 10.

This clone appeared a single time. The chain carries TRBV6-6 and TRBJ1-2; the D gene is possibly TRBD1 (6 bases). The CDR3 sequence is 14 residues long. Trimming left V 11 bases short and J 4 bases short, with 20 bases between. Germline CDR1 MNHNY, CDR2 SVGAGI (reference sequence). The CDR3 loop is CAAGRGASLYGYTF. In DNA, the CDR3 is TGTGCCGCAGGTCGGGGGGCGTCGCTCTATGGCTACACCTTC.

The chain links TRBV7-9 to TRBJ2-1; 9 bases align to TRBD2. The V and J ends lost 1 base and 10 bases, in that order; junction bases with no gene match: 8. The CDR3 totals 15 residues. The germline gives CDR1 SEHNR, CDR2 FQNEAQ (reference sequence). The CDR3 protein is CASSLGASGVGEQFF. CDR3 nucleotide sequence: TGTGCCAGCAGCTTAGGGGCTAGCGGGGTAGGAGAGCAGTTCTTC.

This chain links TRBV18 with TRBJ2-7; D remains unclear. Trimming removed 1 base at V and 0 bases at J, with 13 bases between. The CDR3 has 16 residues. CDR1 is KGHSH, CDR2 LQKENI, per germline. The CDR3, as DNA: TGTGCCAGCTCACCACGAGTAGGTCGGAGCTCCTACGAGCAGTACTTC. Protein product: CASSPRVGRSSYEQYF.

A single count supports this clone. The chain couples TRBV7-9 to TRBJ1-2, with D tentatively TRBD1 (5 bases). CDR1 SEHNR and CDR2 FQNEAQ come from the germline V gene (reference sequence). This CDR3 region has 15 residues. With 3 bases removed from V and 7 bases from J, the gap between germline ends came to 18 bases. DNA for the CDR3: TGTGCCAGCAGCTTCCTGGGGCAGGATCAGGGTGGCTACACCTTC. Its protein product is CASSFLGQDQGGYTF.

This chain joins TRBV29-1 and TRBJ2-7; weak D call: TRBD2 (7 bases). With 4 bases removed from V and 5 bases from J, the gap between germline ends came to 12 bases. CDR3 size: 12 residues. CDR1 is SQVTM and CDR2 is ANQGSEA in the germline V gene. The CDR3 reads CSVGGGADEQYF. CDR3 sequence (DNA): TGCAGCGTTGGGGGGGGCGCGGACGAGCAGTACTTC.

The CDR3 sequence: CASSLQGARTEAFF. The CDR3, as DNA: TGTGCCAGCAGCTTGCAGGGGGCGCGGACTGAAGCTTTCTTT. The chain carries TRBV5-6 and TRBJ1-1, with TRBD1 identical over 8 bases. CDR3 length: 14 amino acids. Trimming removed 1 base from V and 5 bases from J; junction bases left unmatched: 4. Looked up from germline, CDR1 is SGHDT and CDR2 is YYEEEE.

The chain employs TRBV18 and TRBJ2-3; no reliable D call. V was trimmed by 3 bases and J by 0 bases, leaving 13 bases between them. Looked up from germline, CDR1 is KGHSH and CDR2 is LQKENI. CDR3 size: 16 residues. CDR3 DNA sequence: TGTGCCAGCTCACCCCTTATCTCCCCCAGCACAGATACGCAGTATTTT. Residues: CASSPLISPSTDTQYF.

The J gene is TRBJ2-7, the V gene TRBV6-5; maybe TRBD1 (5 bases). Between the trimmed V and J ends, which lost 0 bases and 3 bases, there was a span of 15 bases. The germline V gene has CDR1 MNHEY and CDR2 SVGAGI. There are 16 residues in the CDR3. The CDR3 sequence: CASSYSSAGLGYEQYF. The CDR3 DNA reads as TGTGCCAGCAGTTACTCGAGTGCAGGGCTGGGCTACGAGCAGTACTTC.

J is TRBJ1-1 and V is TRBV7-8; TRBD1 matches 7 bases. The V gene end was trimmed by 5 bases and the J gene end by 6 bases; junction bases not matched to a gene: 9. The germline V gene has CDR1 SGHVS and CDR2 FQNEAQ. The CDR3 runs to 14 residues. This chain's CDR3 is CASSPDRSYAEAFF. CDR3 DNA: TGTGCCAGCAGCCCGGACAGGAGTTACGCTGAAGCTTTCTTT.

This chain connects TRBV7-2 to TRBJ1-1; D possibly corresponds to TRBD1 (5 bases). This CDR3 has 12 amino acids. Deletions cut 8 bases from V and 1 base from J, with 8 bases between. CDR1 and CDR2 (germline): SGHTA, FQGNSA. Here the CDR3 DNA reads TGTGCCAGCGGGGACCCGAACACTGAAGCTTTCTTT. Amino acids: CASGDPNTEAFF.

The rearrangement joins TRBV5-1 to TRBJ1-5; maybe TRBD1 (6 bases). Trimming took off 2 bases at V and 6 bases at J, with 15 bases between the two ends. In germline, CDR1 is SGHRS, CDR2 YFSETQ. This CDR3 has 15 residues. The CDR3 DNA is TGCGCCAGCAGCTTTATGGCGGGGGGCTCTCAGCCCCAGCATTTT. It is translated as CASSFMAGGSQPQHF.